This TCR beta chain emerged from a study of early T cells in non-severe SARS-CoV-2 infection (dated by TCRdb to the early 2020s). Looking at the study overall: Because TCR sequencing was done on bulk RNA from unsorted whole blood, the alpha and beta chains could not be paired. Paper-wide results and their limitations: VDJdb matching was skewed toward anti-spike CD8 responses, so virus-specific expansions were likely underestimated and private and CD4 specificities were missed.

The study was a case-control design nested within a healthcare worker cohort in London, UK, with weekly nasopharyngeal swab PCR tests and blood sampling. Healthcare workers were enrolled in the week of the UK lockdown, from 23 to 31 March 2020, and were followed every week for up to roughly 15 weeks. The germline V gene specifies ENHRY as CDR1 and SYGVKD as CDR2. There are 15 amino acids in the CDR3, from cysteine to phenylalanine inclusive. Of all the DNA, just the CDR3 is kept, 45 bases in frame from base 1. Germline trimming: 8 bases from V, 3 bases from J; junction bases outside gene matches: 8. The method behind the library was 5' RACE. For sequencing, a NextSeq 500 was employed. In the TCR library protocol, unique molecular identifiers were attached to individual cDNA molecules to correct for PCR bias and sequencing error. Both TCR alpha and beta chains were sequenced, and tight co-correlation was observed between alpha and beta sequence abundances in each sample. The study's processing was this. Decombinator V4 was used to annotate TCR sequences for V gene, J gene and CDR3. Expanded TCRs were defined as changing significantly between any two time points under a Poisson model with p below 0.0001. TCR abundances were normalised to the total number of TCRs sequenced per sample and expressed as counts per million. MAIT TCRs were defined by TRAV1-2 paired with TRAJ12, TRAJ20 or TRAJ33, and iNKT TCRs by TRAV10 paired with TRAJ18. VDJdb, accessed 1 November 2021, was searched for CMV, EBV and SARS-CoV-2 annotated TCRs, with TCRs annotated for multiple antigens excluded. TCRdb cleaned the public reads at Q25 with fastp, built clones with MiXCR and kept in-frame beta chains. Each CDR3 protein gets just one entry, which takes the most common genes and DNA from the rows behind it. These V and J calls originate from TCRdb's pipeline instead of the authors' own analysis. The sample contains more than 90,000 distinct CDR3 sequences, about 13% of them found a single time. The biggest ten clones account for 2% to 2.5% of the sample.

A note on this clonotype: Its antigen specificity is not known. There are no base qualities to consult, and no much larger clone falls within one base.

The source is an adult who was a healthcare worker with PCR-confirmed SARS-CoV-2 infection or an uninfected control (not recorded which). Material: whole blood. This sequence uses TRBV10-3 and TRBJ2-7; TRBD1 aligns with 12 central bases. The CDR3 protein is CAIGNRDRGLYEQYF. The DNA sequence is given as TGTGCCATCGGGAATCGGGACAGGGGGCTCTACGAGCAGTACTTC.